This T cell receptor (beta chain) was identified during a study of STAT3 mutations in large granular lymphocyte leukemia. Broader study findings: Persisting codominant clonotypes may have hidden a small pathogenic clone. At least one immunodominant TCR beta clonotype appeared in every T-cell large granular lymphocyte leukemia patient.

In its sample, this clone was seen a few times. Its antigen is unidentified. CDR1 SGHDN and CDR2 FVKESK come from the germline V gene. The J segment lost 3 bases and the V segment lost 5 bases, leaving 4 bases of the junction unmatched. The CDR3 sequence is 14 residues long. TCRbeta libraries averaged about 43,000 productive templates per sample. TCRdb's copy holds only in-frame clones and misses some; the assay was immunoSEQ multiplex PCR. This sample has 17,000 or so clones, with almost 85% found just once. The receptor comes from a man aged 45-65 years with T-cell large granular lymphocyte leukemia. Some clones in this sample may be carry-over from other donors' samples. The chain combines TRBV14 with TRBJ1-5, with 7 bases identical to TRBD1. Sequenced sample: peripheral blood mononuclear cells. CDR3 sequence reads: CASSFGTVNQPQHF. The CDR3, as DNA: TGTGCCAGCAGCTTCGGGACAGTCAATCAGCCCCAGCATTTT.